Presented here are 4 T cell receptor beta chains from one specimen sequenced in a study of shared clonotypes between healthy human individuals. Clones were read by immunoSEQ multiplex PCR, and TCRdb kept only the in-frame ones, dropping some. The table lists a few million clones, more than 85% of them singletons, with 0.35% to 0.45% in the top ten. Sequenced input: naive CD4+ T cells from PBMCs. The subset is: CD45RA+ positively selected. These TCRs come from a man between 18 and 29 years old in good health. Some clones in this sample may be carry-over from other donors' samples.

The rearrangement joins TRBV5-1 to TRBJ2-2; 7 bases match TRBD2. The CDR3 totals 15 residues. In germline, CDR1 is SGHRS, CDR2 YFSETQ. J was trimmed by 4 bases and V by 2 bases; bases with no gene match: 5. DNA for the CDR3: TGCGCCAGCAGCTTCTACGCGGGAGCCACCGGGGAGCTGTTTTTT. Amino acid sequence: CASSFYAGATGELFF.

V and J are TRBV7-8 and TRBJ2-7; a weak D match, TRBD2 (6 bases). Between the trimmed V and J ends, which lost 5 bases and 2 bases, there was a span of 19 bases. Germline CDR1 SGHVS, CDR2 FQNEAQ. The CDR3 covers 16 residues. The CDR3, as DNA: TGTGCCAGCAGCCCCCGTCTCTCGGGAGCGCCCTACGAGCAGTACTTC. Amino acids: CASSPRLSGAPYEQYF. Full variable domain (rest looked up from reference TRBV7-8 and TRBJ2-7): GAGVSQSPRYKVAKRGQDVALRCDPISGHVSLFWYQQALGQGPEFLTYFQNEAQLDKSGLPSDRFFAERPEGSVSTLKIQRTQQEDSAVYLCASSPRLSGAPYEQYFGPGTRLTVT.

In this sample, this clone turned up once. This chain links TRBV6-1 with TRBJ2-3; D remains unclear. Per germline, CDR1 MNHNS and CDR2 SASEGT. This CDR3 region has 14 residues. V was pared by 4 bases and J by 1 base, with 9 bases between. CDR3 residues: CASSVIGRTDTQYF. DNA of the CDR3: TGTGCCAGCAGTGTTATAGGCCGCACAGATACGCAGTATTTT.

The rearrangement joins TRBV21-1 to TRBJ2-1; the table's D call of TRBD2 was not tested on the DNA. TRBV21-1 represents a pseudogene. This CDR3 region has 16 residues. Here the CDR3 DNA reads TGTGCCAGCAGCAAATGGGAGGCTATAGCCGGGACTAGTGAGTTCTTC. Amino acid sequence: CASSKWEAIAGTSEFF.